This T cell receptor beta chain derives from a study of blood T cell repertoires in COVID-19. Study details: Whether acute or convalescent, the COVID-19 samples came from the United States, Italy and Spain.

The study assigned cohorts using participant-reported clinical history. V was pared by 0 bases and J by 9 bases, with 6 bases of the junction left unmatched. The CDR3 runs 15 residues. CDR1 and CDR2 from the germline V gene are SGHAT and FQNNGV. Data came from immunoSEQ multiplex PCR; TCRdb stores just in-frame clones and leaves some out. The sample has some 350,000 clones, roughly nine tenths seen once. The sequence derives from a woman in her twenties or thirties who had recovered from COVID-19. The rearrangement uses TRBV11-2 and TRBJ2-1; 9 nucleotides line up with TRBD2. Specimen: PBMCs or T cells enriched from blood (not recorded which). The CDR3 loop reads CASSLEGGGAGEQFF. In DNA form, the CDR3 reads TGTGCCAGCAGCTTAGAGGGCGGGGGGGCCGGTGAGCAGTTCTTC. Based on the CDR3 plus reference TRBV11-2 and TRBJ2-1, the full variable domain is EAGVAQSPRYKIIEKRQSVAFWCNPISGHATLYWYQQILGQGPKLLIQFQNNGVVDDSQLPKDRFSAERLKGVDSTLKIQPAKLEDSAVYLCASSLEGGGAGEQFFGPGTRLTVL.